These 27 T cell receptor beta chains were all obtained from the same sample, sequenced in a study of cytomegalovirus exposure and HLA in healthy donors. In the PCR, 60 Vbeta and 13 Jbeta primers were used. Generated by immunoSEQ multiplex PCR, the TCRdb table keeps only in-frame clones and is missing some. The sample shows about 170,000 clones, 70% to 90% of them seen only once. Sequenced: PBMCs. These receptors all come from a male donor in good health and CMV-seronegative.

The rearrangement uses TRBV28 and TRBJ2-1; D is possibly TRBD1 (6 bases). Germline V lookup: CDR1 MDHEN, CDR2 SYDVKM. This CDR3 has 15 amino acids. Trimming cost V 2 bases and J 7 bases, with 15 bases left between them. In nucleotides, the CDR3 is TGTGCCAGCAGTTTAAGGGGGAAGGGAAGAAATGAGCAGTTCTTC. Its translation is CASSLRGKGRNEQFF.

The rearrangement joins TRBV30 to TRBJ2-1, with a tentative D call TRBD2 (5 bases). The CDR3 sequence is 14 residues long. Trimming shortened V by 5 bases and J by 9 bases, and 20 bases separated the two germline ends. Per germline, CDR1 GTSNPN and CDR2 SVGIG (reference sequence). CDR3 bases: TGTGCCTGGGAACGTACGGGGTTCGCCCCTGAGCAGTTCTTC. This translates into CAWERTGFAPEQFF.

In this sample, this clone turned up once. This rearrangement joins TRBV7-2 to TRBJ2-7; possibly TRBD2 for D (6 bases). CDR3 size: 15 residues. CDR1 and CDR2 from the germline V gene are SGHTA and FQGNSA. Trimming took off 0 bases at V and 3 bases at J, with 12 bases between the two ends. CDR3 residues: CASSLAGGEIYEQYF. CDR3 DNA: TGTGCCAGCAGCTTAGCGGGAGGTGAAATCTACGAGCAGTACTTC.

The CDR3 nucleotides read TGCGCCAGCAGCCAAGATCGGAATTCACCCCTCCACTTT. Protein product: CASSQDRNSPLHF. V is TRBV4-3 and J is TRBJ1-6; D ambiguous. Germline CDR1 reads LGHNA; CDR2 reads YSLEER. CDR3 length equals 13 residues. Between the trimmed V and J ends, which lost 0 bases and 7 bases, there was a span of 4 bases.

The chain carries TRBV28 and TRBJ1-3, with D possibly being TRBD1 (5 bases). Germline CDR1 MDHEN, CDR2 SYDVKM. V was pared by 6 bases and J by 0 bases, with 15 bases between. The CDR3 runs to 16 residues. In DNA, the CDR3 is TGTGCCAGCAGGAGACGGGGGGGGAGCTCTGGAAACACCATATATTTT. Translating gives CASRRRGGSSGNTIYF.

The chain is built from TRBV29-1 and TRBJ2-5; TRBD2 agrees at 8 bases. V was clipped by 3 bases and J by 5 bases; unmatched bases: 23. The germline CDR1 and CDR2 sequences are SQVTM and ANQGSEA. The length of the CDR3 is 19 residues. CDR3 sequence reads: CSVDPWSTSGEREAETQYF. The DNA for the CDR3 is TGCAGCGTTGACCCCTGGAGCACTAGCGGCGAGAGGGAGGCGGAGACCCAGTACTTC. Supplemented by reference TRBV29-1 and TRBJ2-5, the full variable domain reads SAVISQKPSRDICQRGTSLTIQCQVDSQVTMMFWYRQQPGQSLTLIATANQGSEATYESGFVIDKFPISRPNLTFSTLTVSNMSPEDSSIYLCSVDPWSTSGEREAETQYFGPGTRLLVL.

This clone is a singleton in its sample. The chain couples TRBV7-9 to TRBJ1-1, with D possibly matching TRBD1 (6 bases). CDR3 length: 17 residues. The germline gives CDR1 SEHNR, CDR2 FQNEAQ (reference sequence). The V end was cut by 4 bases, the J end by 1 base, with 19 bases between. In nucleotides, the CDR3 is TGTGCCAGCAGCTCCTTAAGGGGGGGAGGGACGAACACTGAAGCTTTCTTT. Protein sequence: CASSSLRGGGTNTEAFF.

The table lists this clone with a few counts. The V gene is TRBV6-1, the J gene TRBJ1-4, with TRBD1 identical over 8 bases. The CDR3 spans 15 residues. V was pared by 0 bases and J by 7 bases, with 4 bases of the junction left unmatched. CDR1 and CDR2 from the germline V gene are MNHNS and SASEGT. The CDR3 DNA sequence: TGTGCCAGCAGTGAAGCAACAGGGGGTGGTGAAAAACTGTTTTTT. It yields the protein CASSEATGGGEKLFF.

The gene calls are TRBV19 and TRBJ1-3; D perhaps matches TRBD1 (6 bases). The V end was cut by 4 bases, the J end by 0 bases, with 16 bases between. CDR1 is LNHDA and CDR2 is SQIVND in the germline V gene (reference sequence). The CDR3 contains 17 residues. CDR3 bases: TGTGCCAGTAGTACTATCAGGGGCCCGAGCTCTGGAAACACCATATATTTT. It codes for CASSTIRGPSSGNTIYF.

The genes are TRBV7-8 and TRBJ1-3, with 7 bases fitting TRBD1. This CDR3 contains 17 residues. CDR1 SGHVS and CDR2 FQNEAQ come from the germline V gene. The V and J ends lost 5 bases and 0 bases, in that order; junction bases with no gene match: 10. For the CDR3, the DNA is TGTGCCAGCAGCCCAAGGCCGGGACAGACCTCTGGAAACACCATATATTTT. Translation gives CASSPRPGQTSGNTIYF.

The chain has TRBV15 and TRBJ2-7, with D unresolved. CDR1 is LNHNV and CDR2 is YYDKDF in the germline V gene (reference sequence). Trimming cost V 3 bases and J 4 bases, with 7 bases left between them. The CDR3 consists of 12 residues. DNA of the CDR3: TGTGCCACCAGCAGGTCAGGATACGAGCAGTACTTC. This codes for CATSRSGYEQYF.

Note on this clone: The junction departs from the called germline gene at one end, perhaps through a read error. V and J are TRBV7-9 and TRBJ1-2, with 8 bases fitting TRBD1. CDR1 and CDR2 from the germline V gene are SEHNR and FQNEAQ (reference sequence). This CDR3 is built from 14 residues. The CDR3 sequence is CASTPGQASYGYPF. The CDR3, as DNA: TGTGCCAGCACCCCGGGACAGGCTTCTTATGGCTACCCCTTC.

This clone was picked up a small number of times. The V and J genes are TRBV5-6 and TRBJ2-1; the match to TRBD2 covers 13 bases. CDR1 SGHDT and CDR2 YYEEEE come from the germline V gene. CDR3 length equals 15 residues. Trimming removed 5 bases from V and 8 bases from J; junction bases left unmatched: 7. The CDR3 loop reads CASSMTSGRIDEQFF. The CDR3, as DNA: TGTGCCAGCAGTATGACTAGCGGGAGGATTGATGAGCAGTTCTTC.

The rearrangement joins TRBV15 to TRBJ2-4, with 7 bases lining up with TRBD1. Germline V gene lookup returns CDR1 LNHNV and CDR2 YYDKDF (reference sequence). The CDR3 has 16 residues. V lost 1 base to trimming and J lost 0 bases; unmatched junction nucleotides: 3. The CDR3 protein is CATSRVQGLAKNIQYF. CDR3 coding DNA: TGTGCCACCAGCAGAGTACAGGGGCTAGCCAAAAACATTCAGTACTTC.

The chain uses TRBV5-1 and TRBJ2-7; 14 nucleotides align to TRBD2. Trimming cost V 0 bases and J 0 bases; bases outside gene matches: 5. CDR1 and CDR2 from the germline V gene are SGHRS and YFSETQ. This CDR3 has 18 amino acids. In DNA, the CDR3 is TGCGCCAGCAGCTTGGGGACTAGCGGGGGGACCCGCTCCTACGAGCAGTACTTC. It encodes CASSLGTSGGTRSYEQYF.

This clone appeared a few times. The J gene is TRBJ1-6, the V gene TRBV15, with TRBD1 matching 9 bases. Germline V gene sequence: CDR1 LNHNV, CDR2 YYDKDF (reference sequence). The V and J ends lost 10 bases and 7 bases, in that order; junction bases with no gene match: 5. This CDR3 comprises 13 residues. The CDR3 region is CASGQGLNSPLHF. The CDR3, as DNA: TGTGCCAGCGGACAGGGGCTCAATTCACCCCTCCACTTT. Variable domain in full (rest from reference TRBV15 and TRBJ1-6): DAMVIQNPRYQVTQFGKPVTLSCSQTLNHNVMYWYQQKSSQAPKLLFHYYDKDFNNEADTPDNFQSRRPNTSFCFLDIRSPGLGDTAMYLCASGQGLNSPLHFGNGTRLTVT.

The V gene is TRBV5-1, the J gene TRBJ2-1; 10 bases fit TRBD1. CDR3 length: 14 amino acids. Trimming at V came to 2 bases and at J to 11 bases, leaving 7 bases not matched to a gene. Germline V lookup: CDR1 SGHRS, CDR2 YFSETQ. In nucleotides, the CDR3 is TGCGCCAGCAGCTTCGGACAGGGGGGGAGTCAGCAGTTCTTC. Its translation is CASSFGQGGSQQFF.

A remark on this clone: At the DNA level, this CDR3 is encoded by other sequences in the same sample as well. The rearrangement links TRBV10-3 to TRBJ2-7; 8 bases are shared with TRBD1. The CDR3 consists of 15 residues. CDR1 is ENHRY and CDR2 is SYGVKD in the germline V gene. V dropped 2 bases and J dropped 0; count of bases not matched to a gene: 3. CDR3 in amino acids: CAISEPGQGSYEQYF. CDR3 DNA: TGTGCCATCAGTGAGCCTGGACAGGGCTCCTACGAGCAGTACTTC.

The chain joins TRBV19 to TRBJ1-1; 8 bases agree with TRBD1. The CDR3 has 13 residues. Germline CDR1 is LNHDA and CDR2 is SQIVND (reference sequence). The V and J ends lost 6 bases and 2 bases, in that order; junction bases with no gene match: 2. CDR3 nucleotide sequence: TGTGCCAGTAGCGACAGGGGAAACACTGAAGCTTTCTTT. Translating gives CASSDRGNTEAFF. Drawing the rest from reference TRBV19 and TRBJ1-1, the complete variable domain is DGGITQSPKYLFRKEGQNVTLSCEQNLNHDAMYWYRQDPGQGLRLIYYSQIVNDFQKGDIAEGYSVSREKKESFPLTVTSAQKNPTAFYLCASSDRGNTEAFFGQGTRLTVV.

The chain carries TRBV9 and TRBJ2-3; TRBD2 matches 7 bases. CDR1 is SGDLS, CDR2 YYNGEE, per germline. J gave up 6 bases and V 4 bases, and 8 bases lay outside the gene matches. This CDR3 is 14 amino acids long. The CDR3: CASSPSGRPDTQYF. DNA of the CDR3: TGTGCCAGCAGCCCCTCCGGGAGGCCGGATACGCAGTATTTT.

The sample holds a few counts of this clone. The rearrangement uses TRBV4-3 and TRBJ2-1, with 9 bases fitting TRBD2. V lost 0 bases, J lost 3 bases, and 0 bases stayed unmatched. There are 15 residues in the CDR3. Germline CDR1 and CDR2: LGHNA and YSLEER. In DNA, the CDR3 is TGCGCCAGCAGCCAAGAGCGGGAGGGCTACAATGAGCAGTTCTTC. Its protein product is CASSQEREGYNEQFF.

The rearrangement uses TRBV6-5 and TRBJ2-7, with D uncertain. The V gene lost 2 bases and the J gene lost 4 bases, with 15 bases spanning the gap. Looked up from germline, CDR1 is MNHEY and CDR2 is SVGAGI. This CDR3 contains 15 residues. CDR3 protein: CASSYGQATEYEQYF. The CDR3 DNA reads TGTGCCAGCAGTTACGGGCAGGCCACCGAATACGAGCAGTACTTC.

In this sample, this clone turned up once. V gene TRBV13 combines with J gene TRBJ2-7, with a possible D match to TRBD2 (7 bases). The CDR3 is 15 amino acids. Between the trimmed V and J ends, which lost 5 bases and 2 bases, there was a span of 16 bases. Germline assignment: CDR1 PRHDT and CDR2 FYEKMQ (reference sequence). The CDR3 protein is CASSRTGGQTYEQYF. CDR3 bases: TGTGCCAGCAGCCGCACCGGGGGGCAAACCTACGAGCAGTACTTC.

This sequence joins TRBV5-1 and TRBJ1-3, with a tentative D call TRBD1 (5 bases). CDR1 and CDR2 (germline): SGHRS, YFSETQ. Trimming stripped 4 bases from V and 2 bases from J, with 10 bases between. The CDR3 spans 14 residues. DNA for the CDR3: TGCGCCAGCAGCATGGACATTACTGGAAACACCATATATTTT. This translates into CASSMDITGNTIYF.

The chain recombines TRBV9 with TRBJ2-6; a weak D match, TRBD1 (6 bases). The germline gives CDR1 SGDLS, CDR2 YYNGEE. The CDR3 has 18 residues. Trimming removed 0 bases from V and 0 bases from J, with 13 bases in between. CDR3: CASSVATGTNSGANVLTF. The CDR3 DNA is TGTGCCAGCAGCGTAGCTACAGGGACAAACTCTGGGGCCAACGTCCTGACTTTC.

The chain links TRBV7-2 to TRBJ2-7, with TRBD1 matching over 10 bases. The CDR3 contains 18 residues. Looked up from germline, CDR1 is SGHTA and CDR2 is FQGNSA. The trim removed 5 bases at V and 3 bases at J, leaving 16 bases unmatched. CDR3 loop: CASSLSGTGVGLSYEQYF. DNA of the CDR3: TGTGCCAGCAGCCTATCCGGGACAGGGGTAGGCCTAAGCTACGAGCAGTACTTC.

The rearrangement joins TRBV29-1 to TRBJ2-7; 9 bases fit TRBD1. V shed 6 bases, J shed 3 bases, and the junction held 9 bases outside the gene matches. Germline lookup yields CDR1 SQVTM and CDR2 ANQGSEA. This CDR3 is built from 14 residues. CDR3 bases: TGCAGCGTCGAAACAGGGGGCAATTTCTACGAGCAGTACTTC. Its protein is CSVETGGNFYEQYF.